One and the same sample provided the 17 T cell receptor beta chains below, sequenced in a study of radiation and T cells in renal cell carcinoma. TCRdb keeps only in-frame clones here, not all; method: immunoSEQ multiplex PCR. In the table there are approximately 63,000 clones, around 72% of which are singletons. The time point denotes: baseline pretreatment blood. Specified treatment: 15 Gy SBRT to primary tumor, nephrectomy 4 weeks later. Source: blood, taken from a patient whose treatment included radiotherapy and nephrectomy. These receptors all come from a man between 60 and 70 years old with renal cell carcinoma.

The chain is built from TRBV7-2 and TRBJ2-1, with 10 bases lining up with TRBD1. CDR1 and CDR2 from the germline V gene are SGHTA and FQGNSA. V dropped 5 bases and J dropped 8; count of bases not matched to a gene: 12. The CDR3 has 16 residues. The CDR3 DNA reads TGTGCCAGCAGCCCAGAGGTCGGGACAGGGGAATATGAGCAGTTCTTC. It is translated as CASSPEVGTGEYEQFF.

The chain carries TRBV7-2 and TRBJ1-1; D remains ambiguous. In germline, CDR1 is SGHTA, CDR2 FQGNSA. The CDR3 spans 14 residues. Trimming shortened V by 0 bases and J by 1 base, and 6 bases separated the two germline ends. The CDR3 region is CASSLARRNTEAFF. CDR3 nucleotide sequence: TGTGCCAGCAGCTTAGCGAGAAGGAACACTGAAGCTTTCTTT.

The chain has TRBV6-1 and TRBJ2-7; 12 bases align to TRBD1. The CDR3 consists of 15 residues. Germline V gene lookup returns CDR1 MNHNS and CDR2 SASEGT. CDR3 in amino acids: CANSEVGTGGEEQYV. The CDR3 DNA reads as TGTGCCAACAGTGAAGTGGGGACAGGGGGCGAGGAGCAGTACGTC.

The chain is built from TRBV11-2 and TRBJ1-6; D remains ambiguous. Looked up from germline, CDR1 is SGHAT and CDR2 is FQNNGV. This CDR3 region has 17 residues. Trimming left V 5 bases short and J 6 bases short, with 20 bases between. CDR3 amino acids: CASSPGPQVRLNSPLHF. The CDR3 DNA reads TGTGCCAGCAGCCCCGGGCCCCAGGTCCGACTTAATTCACCCCTCCACTTT.

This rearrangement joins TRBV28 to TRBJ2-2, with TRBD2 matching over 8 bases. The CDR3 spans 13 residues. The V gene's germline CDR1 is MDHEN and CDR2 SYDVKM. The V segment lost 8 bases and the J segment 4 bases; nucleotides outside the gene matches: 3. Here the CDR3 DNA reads TGTGCCAGCGGAGCGGGGGTCACCGGGGAGCTGTTTTTT. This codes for CASGAGVTGELFF.

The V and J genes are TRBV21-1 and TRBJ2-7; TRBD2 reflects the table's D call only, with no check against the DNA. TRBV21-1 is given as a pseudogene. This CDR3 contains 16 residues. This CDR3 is CASSTLEDCRSYEQYV. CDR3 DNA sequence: TGTGCCAGCAGCACCCTAGAGGACTGTCGCTCCTACGAGCAGTACGTC.

The CDR3 DNA is TGCGCCAGCAGCTTGGAAGCAAATACAGGGTATAACTATGGCTACACCTTC. Residues: CASSLEANTGYNYGYTF. The V call is TRBV5-1, the J call TRBJ1-2; a possible D gene is TRBD1 (6 bases). Between the trimmed V and J ends, which lost 0 bases and 1 base, there was a span of 16 bases. This CDR3 is built from 17 residues. The germline CDR1 and CDR2 sequences are SGHRS and YFSETQ.

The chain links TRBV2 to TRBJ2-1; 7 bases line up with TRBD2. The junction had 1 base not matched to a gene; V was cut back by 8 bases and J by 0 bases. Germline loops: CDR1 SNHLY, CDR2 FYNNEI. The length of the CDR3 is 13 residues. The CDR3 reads CASQRDSYNEQFF. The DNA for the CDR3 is TGTGCCAGCCAGCGGGACTCCTACAATGAGCAGTTCTTC.

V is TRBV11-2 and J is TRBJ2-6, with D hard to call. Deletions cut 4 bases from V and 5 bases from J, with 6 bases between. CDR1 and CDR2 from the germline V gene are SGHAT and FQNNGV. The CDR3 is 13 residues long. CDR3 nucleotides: TGTGCCAGCAGCTCCTTTCGGGCCAACGTCCTGACTTTC. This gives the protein CASSSFRANVLTF.

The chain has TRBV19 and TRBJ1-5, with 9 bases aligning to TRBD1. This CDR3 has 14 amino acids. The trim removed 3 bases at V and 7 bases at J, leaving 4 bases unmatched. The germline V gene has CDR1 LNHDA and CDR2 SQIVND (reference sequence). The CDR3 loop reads CASSIWTGDQPQHF. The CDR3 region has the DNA TGTGCCAGTAGTATTTGGACAGGGGACCAGCCCCAGCATTTT.

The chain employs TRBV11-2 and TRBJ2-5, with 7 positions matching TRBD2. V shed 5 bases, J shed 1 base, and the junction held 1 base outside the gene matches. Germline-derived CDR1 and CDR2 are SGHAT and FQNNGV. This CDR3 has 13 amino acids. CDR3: CASSGGGQETQYF. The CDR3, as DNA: TGTGCCAGCAGCGGGGGGGGCCAAGAGACCCAGTACTTC.

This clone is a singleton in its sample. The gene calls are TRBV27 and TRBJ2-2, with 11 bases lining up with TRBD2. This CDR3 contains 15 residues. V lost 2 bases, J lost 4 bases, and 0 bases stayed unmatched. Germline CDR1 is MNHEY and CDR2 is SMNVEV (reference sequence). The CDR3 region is CASSLGLAGTGELFF. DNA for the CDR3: TGTGCCAGCAGTTTAGGACTAGCGGGCACCGGGGAGCTGTTTTTT.

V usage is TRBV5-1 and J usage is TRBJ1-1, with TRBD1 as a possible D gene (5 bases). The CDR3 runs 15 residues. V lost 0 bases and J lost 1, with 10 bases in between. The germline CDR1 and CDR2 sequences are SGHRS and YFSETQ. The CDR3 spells CASSLAGPQNTEAFF. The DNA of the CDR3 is TGCGCCAGCAGCTTGGCGGGGCCTCAGAACACTGAAGCTTTCTTT.

In DNA, the CDR3 is TGTGCCAGCAGTGACCCCGGGACAGGGGGTCAGCCCCAGCATTTT. Amino acids: CASSDPGTGGQPQHF. The chain combines TRBV25-1 with TRBJ1-5; TRBD1 agrees at 11 bases. This CDR3 contains 15 residues. CDR1 and CDR2 (germline): MGHDK, SYGVNS. The junction had 4 bases not matched to a gene; V was cut back by 3 bases and J by 6 bases.

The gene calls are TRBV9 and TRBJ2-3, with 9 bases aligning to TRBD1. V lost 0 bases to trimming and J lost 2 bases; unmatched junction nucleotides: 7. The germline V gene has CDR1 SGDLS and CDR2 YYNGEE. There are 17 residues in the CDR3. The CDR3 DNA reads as TGTGCCAGCAGCGTAGGAATCGGGACAGGGTACACAGATACGCAGTATTTT. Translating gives CASSVGIGTGYTDTQYF. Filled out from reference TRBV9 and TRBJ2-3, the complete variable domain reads DSGVTQTPKHLITATGQRVTLRCSPRSGDLSVYWYQQSLDQGLQFLIQYYNGEERAKGNILERFSAQQFPDLHSELNLSSLELGDSALYFCASSVGIGTGYTDTQYFGPGTRLTVL.

The CDR3 is CASSLVYSRNTEAFF. The CDR3 region has the DNA TGTGCCAGCAGCTTGGTGTACAGCAGGAACACTGAAGCTTTCTTT. This chain links TRBV11-2 with TRBJ1-1, with D unclear. V shed 3 bases and J shed 1 base, with 12 bases lying between them. The CDR3 extends over 15 amino acids. CDR1 and CDR2 (germline): SGHAT, FQNNGV. Combining the CDR3 with reference TRBV11-2 and TRBJ1-1 gives the whole variable domain EAGVAQSPRYKIIEKRQSVAFWCNPISGHATLYWYQQILGQGPKLLIQFQNNGVVDDSQLPKDRFSAERLKGVDSTLKIQPAKLEDSAVYLCASSLVYSRNTEAFFGQGTRLTVV.

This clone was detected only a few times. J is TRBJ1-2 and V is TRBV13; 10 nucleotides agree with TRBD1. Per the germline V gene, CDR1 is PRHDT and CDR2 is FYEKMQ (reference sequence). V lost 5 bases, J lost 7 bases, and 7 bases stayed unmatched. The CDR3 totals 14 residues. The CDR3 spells CASSTGTGVRGYTF. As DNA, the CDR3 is TGTGCCAGCAGCACCGGGACAGGGGTTCGTGGCTACACCTTC.